The clone carrying this TCR beta chain occurred once. The target antigen is unknown. This specimen belongs to a study of graft-versus-host responses after intestinal transplantation. Turning to the study itself: Multivisceral, liver-intestinal, or isolated intestinal grafts went to recipients. Every recipient had anti-thymocyte globulin induction and roughly 3 years of tacrolimus plus steroids.

Study observations and caveats: Ileal or blood samples showed some GvH clones first, and such clones were also found in recipient marrow.

The length of the CDR3 is 16 residues. V shed 4 bases and J 6 bases; nucleotides not matched to a gene: 12. Germline lookup yields CDR1 SGHRS and CDR2 YFSETQ. Here immunoSEQ multiplex PCR was the method, and the copy in TCRdb shows in-frame clones only, minus some. Of roughly 90,000 clones listed, roughly nine tenths are singletons. This chain connects TRBV5-1 to TRBJ2-1, with 8 bases that match TRBD2. The TCR sequence derives from a human donor who was the organ donor for an intestinal transplant. Here the sequenced sample was unstimulated CD4+ T cells sorted from spleen or lymph node cells, taken before transplant. The CDR3: CASSRRGGVGPNEQFF. The CDR3 DNA reads as TGCGCCAGCAGCCGCCGGGGGGGTGTGGGGCCCAATGAGCAGTTCTTC.